The 23 T cell receptor beta chains listed next were all sequenced from one sample in a study of T cells in Graves' hyperthyroidism and ophthalmopathy. From RNA transcripts, TCR beta CDR3 regions were amplified. A first-round RT-PCR of the TCR CDR3 used the HTBI primer set. MiXCR, applied by TCRdb to the multiplex PCR reads, yields one record per CDR3 protein. The data hold just under 750,000 distinct CDR3 sequences, with 35% observed a single time. The sequenced sample was blood. The source is a woman in her forties with Graves' hyperthyroidism.

Note on this clonotype: This may be a read error, as it is one base from a much larger clone. The rearrangement links TRBV7-9 to TRBJ2-7, with 7 bases matching TRBD1. Per germline, CDR1 SEHNR and CDR2 FQNEAQ (reference sequence). The CDR3 runs 14 residues. J was trimmed by 2 bases and V by 5 bases; bases with no gene match: 6. CDR3 coding DNA: TGTGCCAGCAGCCACCGGGACAGCCCCTACGAGCAGTACTTC. Residues: CASSHRDSPYEQYF.

The chain carries TRBV2 and TRBJ2-7; TRBD2 matches at 14 bases. J was trimmed by 2 bases and V by 4 bases; bases with no gene match: 7. The germline V gene encodes CDR1 SNHLY and CDR2 FYNNEI. The CDR3 totals 17 residues. The CDR3, as DNA: TGTGCCAGCAGTGGGGGACTAGCGGGAGTAAAACCCTACGAGCAGTACTTC. Its protein product is CASSGGLAGVKPYEQYF.

There are many counts of this clonotype. The chain is built from TRBV20-1 and TRBJ2-5; 9 bases map to TRBD2. Germline CDR1 DFQATT, CDR2 SNEGSKA (reference sequence). The CDR3 is made up of 14 amino acids. Trimming at V came to 5 bases and at J to 5 bases, leaving 9 bases not matched to a gene. The chain's CDR3 is CSASGLAGSETQYF. CDR3 coding DNA: TGCAGTGCTTCGGGGCTAGCGGGAAGCGAGACCCAGTACTTC.

The chain carries TRBV7-6 and TRBJ1-2; D is possibly TRBD1 (5 bases). The V and J ends lost 1 base and 4 bases respectively, with 31 bases between them. The CDR3 length is 21 residues. Germline loops: CDR1 SGHVS, CDR2 FNYEAQ. The CDR3 DNA reads TGTGCCAGCAGCTTAGACCGGTGCAGGGTCCCCTTTTTGGGAGCTTGCTATGGCTACACCTTC. It yields the protein CASSLDRCRVPFLGACYGYTF.

This clonotype was seen only a few times. The chain has TRBV2 and TRBJ1-6; 9 bases match TRBD1. CDR1 and CDR2 (germline): SNHLY, FYNNEI. The CDR3 runs to 16 residues. V dropped 6 bases and J dropped 9; count of bases not matched to a gene: 12. CDR3 amino acids: CASSQTGQGRPSPLHF. In DNA form, the CDR3 reads TGTGCCAGCAGCCAGACGGGACAGGGCCGACCTTCACCCCTCCACTTT.

The rearrangement links TRBV9 to TRBJ2-6, with TRBD1 matching 9 bases. The CDR3 runs 19 residues. Trimming took 1 base from V and 6 from J; bases not matched to a gene: 14. Germline V gene sequence: CDR1 SGDLS, CDR2 YYNGEE. CDR3 sequence (DNA): TGTGCCAGCAGCGTACCAAGACAGGGGGAATCCTTCTTGGCCAACGTCCTGACTTTC. Its protein is CASSVPRQGESFLANVLTF. The whole variable domain, remainder taken from reference TRBV9 and TRBJ2-6, is DSGVTQTPKHLITATGQRVTLRCSPRSGDLSVYWYQQSLDQGLQFLIQYYNGEERAKGNILERFSAQQFPDLHSELNLSSLELGDSALYFCASSVPRQGESFLANVLTFGAGSRLTVL.

This clonotype was picked up many times. CDR3 amino acids: CASSTLTNPNTEAFF. DNA of the CDR3: TGTGCCAGTAGTACCCTAACAAACCCTAACACTGAAGCTTTCTTT. The chain combines TRBV19 with TRBJ1-1; D remains unclear. V lost 4 bases, J lost 2 bases, and 14 bases lay in between. The CDR3 spans 15 residues. Germline CDR1 LNHDA, CDR2 SQIVND (reference sequence).

The genes are TRBV4-2 and TRBJ2-7; D is perhaps TRBD2 (6 bases). CDR1 and CDR2 from the germline V gene are LGHNA and YNFKEQ. Trimming took off 8 bases at V and 2 bases at J, with 22 bases between the two ends. The CDR3 is made up of 16 amino acids. The CDR3 sequence: CASSPSAGLSTYEQYF. As DNA, the CDR3 is TGTGCCAGCTCACCAAGTGCGGGGCTTTCGACCTACGAGCAGTACTTC.

This chain joins TRBV9 and TRBJ1-4; TRBD1 might be the D (5 bases). Germline CDR1 and CDR2: SGDLS and YYNGEE. Trimming left V 3 bases short and J 4 bases short, with 13 bases between. The CDR3 is 15 residues long. In DNA form, the CDR3 reads TGTGCCAGCAGCGCGGGACGGGAGGATAATGAAAAACTGTTTTTT. Residues: CASSAGREDNEKLFF.

This clonotype was detected many times. The rearrangement links TRBV19 to TRBJ1-6; 7 nucleotides align to TRBD1. This CDR3 is built from 14 residues. From germline, CDR1 is LNHDA and CDR2 SQIVND (reference sequence). J lost 6 bases, V lost 7 bases, and 6 bases had no gene match. The CDR3, as DNA: TGTGCCAGTACCCCGGGACAGAGTAATTCACCCCTCCACTTT. Its translation: CASTPGQSNSPLHF.

This clonotype appeared once. The V and J genes are TRBV7-9 and TRBJ2-5; TRBD1 aligns across 7 bases. CDR3 size: 14 residues. The germline V gene encodes CDR1 SEHNR and CDR2 FQNEAQ (reference sequence). V shed 5 bases and J 4 bases; nucleotides not matched to a gene: 7. The CDR3 nucleotides read TGTGCCAGCAGCGTCGACAGGGACCGAGAGACCCAGTACTTC. Amino acids: CASSVDRDRETQYF.

This clonotype has a count of ten or more. The J gene is TRBJ1-3, the V gene TRBV7-2; no clear D. Trimming stripped 5 bases from V and 9 bases from J, with 11 bases between. Germline V gene data show CDR1 as SGHTA and CDR2 as FQGNSA. CDR3 size: 12 residues. For the CDR3, the DNA is TGTGCCAGCAGCCACCTGGAAGGCACCATATATTTT. It translates to CASSHLEGTIYF.

The chain recombines TRBV5-1 with TRBJ2-7; no clear D gene. Trimming cost V 0 bases and J 6 bases, with 10 bases left between them. Germline assignment: CDR1 SGHRS and CDR2 YFSETQ. The CDR3 sequence is 13 residues long. The CDR3 bases are TGCGCCAGCAGCTTGGAAGCGAGAAGCGAGCAGTACTTC. This gives the protein CASSLEARSEQYF.

This clonotype was picked up many times. The J gene is TRBJ1-2, the V gene TRBV20-1; D might be TRBD1 (5 bases). The CDR3 has 12 residues. Germline V gene lookup returns CDR1 DFQATT and CDR2 SNEGSKA (reference sequence). The CDR3 region is CGSDSEDYGYTF. For the CDR3, the DNA is TGCGGGTCAGACAGTGAGGACTATGGCTACACCTTC.

The rearrangement links TRBV13 to TRBJ2-6; TRBD2 aligns across 11 bases. The V gene's germline CDR1 is PRHDT and CDR2 FYEKMQ (reference sequence). The CDR3 contains 19 residues. V shed 5 bases, J shed 2 bases, and the junction held 11 bases outside the gene matches. The CDR3 DNA reads TGTGCCAGCAGCCACTATACTAGCGGGAGATTAACTGGGGCCAACGTCCTGACTTTC. This codes for CASSHYTSGRLTGANVLTF.

Remarks on this clonotype: A much larger clonotype is one base distant, so this may be a read error. J is TRBJ1-2 and V is TRBV2, with 7 positions matching TRBD1. Germline CDR1 and CDR2: SNHLY and FYNNEI. The V and J ends lost 6 bases and 4 bases, in that order; junction bases with no gene match: 8. The CDR3 length is 14 residues. The CDR3 is CASSVGTASYGYTF. CDR3 DNA sequence: TGTGCCAGCAGCGTCGGGACAGCCAGCTATGGCTACACCTTC.

V is TRBV28 and J is TRBJ1-1, with TRBD1 matching 7 bases. The CDR3 is 13 amino acids. V gave up 5 bases and J gave up 8 bases; unmatched junction bases: 8. The germline V gene encodes CDR1 MDHEN and CDR2 SYDVKM. The CDR3 DNA sequence: TGTGCCAGCAGTCGTGAGGGGGCCGGCGAAGCTTTCTTT. This codes for CASSREGAGEAFF.

The V gene is TRBV15, the J gene TRBJ2-1; no clear D gene. V gave up 2 bases and J gave up 10 bases, with 15 bases separating them. CDR1 is LNHNV, CDR2 YYDKDF, per germline (reference sequence). The CDR3 spans 14 residues. CDR3 sequence reads: CATSRRDKISEQFF. The CDR3 nucleotides read TGTGCCACCAGCAGACGCGACAAGATATCAGAGCAGTTCTTC.

The V gene is TRBV7-2, the J gene TRBJ2-7; D is uncertain. From germline, CDR1 is SGHTA and CDR2 FQGNSA. V lost 3 bases and J 0 bases, leaving 21 bases between the germline ends. There are 18 residues in the CDR3. The CDR3 DNA reads TGTGCCAGCAGCTTCACCCCGGCGGACGGCGTGAACTCCTACGAGCAGTACTTC. Its protein is CASSFTPADGVNSYEQYF.

The V call is TRBV11-3, the J call TRBJ1-4; D not resolved. The length of the CDR3 is 16 residues. Between the trimmed V and J ends, which lost 4 bases and 6 bases, there was a span of 18 bases. CDR1 and CDR2 (germline): SGHNT, YENEEA. The CDR3 coding sequence is TGTGCCAGCAGCTCGGCAGGCTCTACGAGGGATGAAAAACTGTTTTTT. It translates to CASSSAGSTRDEKLFF.

This clonotype has only a few counts. This chain connects TRBV7-9 to TRBJ2-7, with TRBD2 identical over 9 bases. The CDR3 runs to 13 residues. The V gene's germline CDR1 is SEHNR and CDR2 FQNEAQ (reference sequence). V shed 5 bases and J 5 bases; nucleotides not matched to a gene: 4. CDR3 protein: CASSARTSDEQYF. The CDR3 region has the DNA TGTGCCAGCAGCGCTAGGACTAGCGACGAGCAGTACTTC.

In its sample, this clonotype was seen many times. This rearrangement joins TRBV10-3 to TRBJ2-7; a weak D match, TRBD1 (5 bases). The CDR3 loop spans 14 amino acids. Germline CDR1 ENHRY, CDR2 SYGVKD. The V gene lost 3 bases and the J gene lost 0 bases, with 9 bases spanning the gap. CDR3 bases: TGTGCCATCAGTGATAAAACAGGCTCCTACGAGCAGTACTTC. Translation gives CAISDKTGSYEQYF.

The chain is built from TRBV27 and TRBJ1-1; no definite D call. The V end lost 6 bases, the J end lost 1 base, and 9 bases lay between the germline ends. Germline V lookup: CDR1 MNHEY, CDR2 SMNVEV (reference sequence). This CDR3 has 13 amino acids. CDR3 sequence: CASSLMTNTEAFF. In DNA, the CDR3 is TGTGCCAGCAGCCTAATGACGAACACTGAAGCTTTCTTT.